This is a list of T cell receptor beta chains from one sample in a study of neurological immune-mediated disorders. One entry per CDR3 protein results from TCRdb running MiXCR on the 5' RACE reads. The sample has about 54,000 distinct CDR3 sequences; under 5% are singletons. The sample comprised CD4+ T cells from blood. Every receptor here comes from a woman between 40 and 50 years old with multiple sclerosis. Each CDR3 is given with its conserved first and last residue. Each record gives: clone size, D gene, V gene, J gene, CDR3 protein, CDR3 DNA. The D gene is left open where the match is weak. The size field is filled for only some rows; it gives once, few, many or a size class.

>many|.|TRBV4-2|TRBJ2-7
CASSREGAMDRGYEQYF
TGTGCCAGCAGCAGAGAGGGCGCAATGGACAGAGGCTACGAGCAGTACTTC
>many|.|TRBV6-1|TRBJ2-7
CASGSGSAYEQYF
TGTGCCAGCGGGTCGGGGAGCGCGTACGAGCAGTACTTC
>many|TRBD1|TRBV4-1|TRBJ1-6
CASSQGRGDRQSPLHF
TGCGCCAGCAGCCAAGGACGCGGGGACAGGCAATCACCCCTCCACTTT
>many|TRBD1|TRBV5-1|TRBJ1-4
CASSRDRENEKLFF
TGCGCCAGCAGCCGGGACAGGGAAAATGAAAAACTGTTTTTT
>many|.|TRBV6-1|TRBJ2-5
CASSVESEETQYF
TGTGCCAGCAGTGTCGAGAGTGAAGAGACCCAGTACTTC
>few|TRBD2|TRBV11-3|TRBJ2-3
CASSKGLALTDTQYF
TGTGCCAGCAGCAAGGGACTAGCCTTGACAGATACGCAGTATTTT
>.|.|TRBV5-1|TRBJ2-3
CASPSGLHLNTDTQYF
TGCGCCAGCCCAAGTGGACTCCATCTTAACACAGATACGCAGTATTTT
>many|.|TRBV6-6|TRBJ1-3
CASSYGRNTIYF
TGTGCCAGCAGTTACGGGCGAAACACCATATATTTT
>many|TRBD1|TRBV5-1|TRBJ1-1
CASTHPGQSNTEAFF
TGCGCCAGCACTCATCCGGGACAGTCGAACACTGAAGCTTTCTTT
>many|TRBD1|TRBV14|TRBJ2-7
CASSQADRGFSYEQYF
TGTGCCAGCAGCCAAGCCGACAGGGGCTTCTCCTACGAGCAGTACTTC
>many|TRBD1|TRBV5-1|TRBJ2-2
CASSLTGAGELFF
TGCGCCAGCAGCTTAACAGGGGCCGGGGAGCTGTTTTTT
>many|.|TRBV11-2|TRBJ2-5
CASSLANYRETQYF
TGTGCCAGCAGCTTAGCCAACTACCGGGAGACCCAGTACTTC
>many|TRBD1|TRBV7-2|TRBJ2-5
CASSATGKETQYF
TGTGCCAGCAGCGCGACAGGGAAAGAGACCCAGTACTTC
>many|TRBD1|TRBV15|TRBJ2-6
CATSRDGVRGSGANVLTF
TGTGCCACCAGCAGAGATGGAGTCAGGGGGTCTGGGGCCAACGTCCTGACTTTC
>many|.|TRBV29-1|TRBJ1-2
CSVMGDYGYTF
TGCAGCGTTATGGGGGACTATGGCTACACCTTC
>medium-sized|.|TRBV11-2|TRBJ1-2
CASSLDRGTYGYTF
TGTGCCAGCAGCTTAGACAGGGGCACCTATGGCTACACCTTC
>many|.|TRBV10-3|TRBJ2-3
CAISDSAVTDTQYF
TGTGCCATCAGTGATAGCGCGGTCACAGATACGCAGTATTTT
>many|TRBD1|TRBV2|TRBJ1-1
CASLLRGQGITEAFF
TGTGCCAGCCTCCTTCGTGGACAGGGTATAACTGAAGCTTTCTTT
>.|.|TRBV19|TRBJ2-3
CASGASPDTQYF
TGTGCCAGTGGGGCTAGCCCAGATACGCAGTATTTT
>.|TRBD1|TRBV5-1|TRBJ2-1
CASSLVQGVSYNEQFF
TGCGCCAGCAGCTTGGTACAGGGGGTCTCCTACAATGAGCAGTTCTTC
>.|TRBD2|TRBV7-8|TRBJ2-5
CASSLEGGETQYF
TGTGCCAGCAGCTTGGAGGGAGGGGAGACCCAGTACTTC
>many|.|TRBV5-4|TRBJ1-2
CASSLAHGVGSNGYTF
TGTGCCAGCAGCTTGGCTCATGGGGTTGGTTCGAATGGCTACACCTTC
>many|TRBD2|TRBV20-1|TRBJ2-7
CSAAGDYEQYF
TGCAGTGCCGCGGGGGACTACGAGCAGTACTTC
>many|.|TRBV5-1|TRBJ1-2
CASRQDANGYTF
TGCGCCAGCAGACAAGATGCTAATGGCTACACCTTC
>many|.|TRBV5-1|TRBJ1-3
CASSLATGISGNTIYF
TGCGCCAGCAGCTTGGCCACAGGAATCTCTGGAAACACCATATATTTT
>few|.|TRBV6-5|TRBJ1-5
CASSPRGVNQPQHF
TGTGCCAGCAGTCCCAGGGGTGTCAACCAGCCCCAGCATTTT
>medium-sized|.|TRBV9|TRBJ2-2
CASSVDLTGELFF
TGTGCCAGCAGCGTGGACCTTACCGGGGAGCTGTTTTTT
>many|.|TRBV5-6|TRBJ1-4
CASSVVNEKLFF
TGTGCCAGCAGCGTCGTCAATGAAAAACTGTTTTTT
>many|.|TRBV7-2|TRBJ2-2
CASSVRWPIGELFF
TGTGCCAGCAGCGTTAGGTGGCCAATCGGGGAGCTGTTTTTT
>many|.|TRBV4-1|TRBJ2-7
CASSQDGARGAYEQYF
TGCGCCAGCAGCCAAGATGGAGCCAGGGGCGCCTACGAGCAGTACTTC
>many|.|TRBV21-1|TRBJ1-1
CASSLGQVNTEAFF
TGTGCCAGCAGCCTTGGACAGGTAAACACTGAAGCTTTCTTT
>many|.|TRBV4-1|TRBJ2-4
CASSQGVVPGRETKNIQYF
TGCGCCAGCAGCCAAGGGGTAGTTCCAGGCCGGGAGACCAAAAACATTCAGTACTTC
>many|.|TRBV5-1|TRBJ1-6
CASSFIINSPLHF
TGCGCCAGCAGCTTCATAATCAATTCACCCCTCCACTTT
>many|TRBD1|TRBV5-1|TRBJ2-7
CASSPMTGVALYEQYF
TGCGCCAGCAGCCCTATGACAGGGGTCGCCCTCTACGAGCAGTACTTC
>many|.|TRBV4-2|TRBJ2-3
CASSQAGGLTDTQYF
TGTGCCAGCAGCCAAGCCGGGGGACTCACAGATACGCAGTATTTT
>many|.|TRBV9|TRBJ1-1
CASSVVGVVNTEAFF
TGTGCCAGCAGCGTAGTTGGGGTCGTTAACACTGAAGCTTTCTTT
>many|.|TRBV7-2|TRBJ1-2
CASSPPGRRGYGYTF
TGTGCCAGCAGCCCTCCGGGCAGGCGGGGCTATGGCTACACCTTC
>many|TRBD1|TRBV20-1|TRBJ1-5
CSARGGTGVYNQPQHF
TGCAGTGCTAGGGGGGGGACAGGGGTATACAATCAGCCCCAGCATTTT
>many|.|TRBV5-1|TRBJ1-5
CASSLEAGPYSNQPQHF
TGCGCCAGCAGCTTGGAGGCAGGCCCTTATAGCAATCAGCCCCAGCATTTT
>many|TRBD1|TRBV7-2|TRBJ1-5
CASSPRQGYSNQPQHF
TGTGCCAGCAGCCCTAGACAGGGCTATAGCAATCAGCCCCAGCATTTT
>many|.|TRBV6-2/TRBV6-3|TRBJ1-5
CASSRTGFVRTDQPQHF
TGTGCCAGCAGTAGAACAGGGTTTGTGAGAACCGATCAGCCCCAGCATTTT
>many|.|TRBV11-3|TRBJ2-2
CASRRTTGTGELFF
TGTGCCAGCAGACGTACTACAGGGACCGGGGAGCTGTTTTTT
>many|TRBD1|TRBV5-1|TRBJ2-5
CASSTQGALGETQYF
TGCGCCAGCAGCACTCAGGGGGCGCTCGGGGAGACCCAGTACTTC
>many|TRBD1|TRBV18|TRBJ2-1
CASSLDRVPNEQFF
TGTGCCAGCTCATTGGACAGGGTCCCCAATGAGCAGTTCTTC
>many|TRBD2|TRBV7-9|TRBJ2-1
CASSRTSGEQFF
TGTGCCAGCAGCCGAACTAGCGGTGAGCAGTTCTTC
>many|.|TRBV20-1|TRBJ1-2
CSARDNGGNYGYTF
TGCAGTGCTAGAGATAACGGAGGAAACTATGGCTACACCTTC
>many|.|TRBV20-1|TRBJ2-2
CSARGDNTGELFF
TGCAGTGCTAGGGGGGATAACACCGGGGAGCTGTTTTTT